The 27 T cell receptor beta chains in this list originate from one sample, sequenced in a study of response to subunit inactivated influenza vaccine. MiXCR, run by TCRdb on the RT-PCR reads, gives a single entry per CDR3 protein. The sample carries some 640,000 distinct CDR3 sequences, 14% recorded once. The sequencing used PBMCs from blood, collected 14 to 15 days before vaccination. The origin of the receptors is a man in his fifties or sixties who received an inactivated influenza vaccine.

The chain links TRBV5-1 to TRBJ2-7; TRBD1 matches 7 bases. V gave up 4 bases and J gave up 6 bases; unmatched junction bases: 7. The CDR3 has 13 amino acids. CDR1 is SGHRS and CDR2 is YFSETQ in the germline V gene. The CDR3: CASSLKQGSEQYF. The DNA for the CDR3 is TGCGCCAGCAGCCTGAAACAGGGGAGCGAGCAGTACTTC.

This clonotype occurred many times. The V call is TRBV5-1, the J call TRBJ2-7; 10 bases align to TRBD1. The trim removed 0 bases at V and 2 bases at J, leaving 2 bases unmatched. The CDR3 runs 15 residues. Germline CDR1 and CDR2: SGHRS and YFSETQ. The CDR3 DNA reads TGCGCCAGCAGCTTGGAGGGACAGGGGACCTACGAGCAGTACTTC. It encodes CASSLEGQGTYEQYF.

The rearrangement uses TRBV29-1 and TRBJ1-5; the D is unclear. V lost 4 bases, J lost 0 bases, and 10 bases lay in between. CDR3 length equals 14 residues. Germline-derived CDR1 and CDR2 are SQVTM and ANQGSEA. CDR3 in DNA: TGCAGCGTTGTCTCGACGGATAGCAATCAGCCCCAGCATTTT. Encoded protein: CSVVSTDSNQPQHF.

This clonotype was counted between two and nine times. The chain is built from TRBV4-2 and TRBJ2-3; TRBD2 matches 7 bases. CDR3 length: 15 residues. V trimming: 5 bases; J trimming: 1 base; junction bases outside the gene matches: 6. Germline V gives CDR1 LGHNA, CDR2 YNFKEQ. CDR3 DNA: TGTGCCAGCAGCTTCCGACTAGCCGGCACAGATACGCAGTATTTT. It is translated as CASSFRLAGTDTQYF.

This clonotype has more than one count but fewer than ten. The chain uses TRBV6-5 and TRBJ2-1; 10 bases map to TRBD2. Germline V gene lookup returns CDR1 MNHEY and CDR2 SVGAGI. The junction had 10 bases not matched to a gene; V was cut back by 2 bases and J by 3 bases. The CDR3 length is 18 residues. As DNA, the CDR3 is TGTGCCAGCAGTTACGCAGCTAGCGGGAGCCGTGGCTACAATGAGCAGTTCTTC. Translated, it gives CASSYAASGSRGYNEQFF.

The chain recombines TRBV29-1 with TRBJ2-2; no definite D call. Germline loops: CDR1 SQVTM, CDR2 ANQGSEA. The CDR3 extends over 12 amino acids. Trimming left V 2 bases short and J 3 bases short, with 4 bases between. The CDR3 DNA sequence: TGCAGCGTTGAATGGGACACCGGGGAGCTGTTTTTT. Amino acid sequence: CSVEWDTGELFF.

This clonotype has more than one count but fewer than ten. A read error may produce the germline difference seen at one junction end. The chain joins TRBV30 to TRBJ1-5; weak D call: TRBD1 (6 bases). The CDR3 length is 14 residues. Germline V lookup: CDR1 GTSNPN, CDR2 SVGIG (reference sequence). CDR3 DNA sequence: TGTGCCTGGAGTGTCGACAGGACGAATCTGCCCCAGCATTTT. It encodes CAWSVDRTNLPQHF.

The chain joins TRBV7-2 to TRBJ2-1; 8 bases agree with TRBD2. CDR1 is SGHTA, CDR2 FQGNSA, per germline. The V gene end was trimmed by 5 bases and the J gene end by 8 bases; junction bases not matched to a gene: 11. This CDR3 is 15 amino acids long. The CDR3 region is CASSTGLGTTYEQFF. CDR3 in DNA: TGTGCCAGCAGCACGGGACTAGGGACCACCTATGAGCAGTTCTTC.

The chain links TRBV12-3 or TRBV12-4 to TRBJ2-2; D gene unclear. The CDR3 length is 12 residues. The V end was cut by 8 bases, the J end by 6 bases, with 10 bases between. CDR3 region: CASLSRPGELFF. In nucleotides, the CDR3 is TGTGCCAGCCTCTCTCGCCCCGGGGAGCTGTTTTTT.

This chain connects TRBV4-2 to TRBJ2-1, with 13 bases lining up with TRBD2. This CDR3 spans 18 amino acids. Germline CDR1 is LGHNA and CDR2 is YNFKEQ. With 1 base clipped from V and 3 bases from J, the junction kept 6 bases outside the gene matches. The CDR3 bases are TGTGCCAGCAGCCAAGGGACTAGCGGGGGTCTCCTCTACAATGAGCAGTTCTTC. Encoded protein: CASSQGTSGGLLYNEQFF.

The chain uses TRBV11-2 and TRBJ2-3, with 14 nucleotides matching TRBD2. The V segment lost 0 bases and the J segment 4 bases; nucleotides outside the gene matches: 3. Germline lookup yields CDR1 SGHAT and CDR2 FQNNGV. This CDR3 contains 17 residues. The CDR3 is CASSLDRGLAGADTQYF. The CDR3 DNA follows: TGTGCCAGCAGCTTAGATCGGGGACTAGCGGGGGCAGATACGCAGTATTTT.

The chain employs TRBV4-3 and TRBJ1-2, with 7 bases that match TRBD1. The ends lost 4 bases at V and 2 bases at J; junction bases unmatched: 10. Per the germline V gene, CDR1 is LGHNA and CDR2 is YSLEER. The length of the CDR3 is 16 residues. The DNA for the CDR3 is TGCGCCAGCAGCCGGGGGGGGGCACAGGGGAACTATGGCTACACCTTC. It yields the protein CASSRGGAQGNYGYTF.

J is TRBJ2-1 and V is TRBV5-6; TRBD1 agrees at 9 bases. The CDR3 runs 17 residues. V shed 3 bases and J 4 bases; nucleotides not matched to a gene: 11. Germline-derived CDR1 and CDR2 are SGHDT and YYEEEE. The CDR3 region is CASSWGTGPPSYNEQFF. Here the CDR3 DNA reads TGTGCCAGCAGCTGGGGGACAGGGCCACCATCATACAATGAGCAGTTCTTC. Full variable domain (missing parts from reference TRBV5-6 and TRBJ2-1): DAGVTQSPTHLIKTRGQQVTLRCSPKSGHDTVSWYQQALGQGPQFIFQYYEEEERQRGNFPDRFSGHQFPNYSSELNVNALLLGDSALYLCASSWGTGPPSYNEQFFGPGTRLTVL.

This clonotype has more than one count but fewer than ten. The chain employs TRBV13 and TRBJ2-2, with TRBD1 as a possible D gene (5 bases). The CDR3 totals 14 residues. V lost 6 bases and J lost 0, with 8 bases in between. Germline CDR1 PRHDT, CDR2 FYEKMQ (reference sequence). The CDR3 is CASRAGPNTGELFF. The CDR3 coding sequence is TGTGCCAGCAGGGCAGGGCCGAACACCGGGGAGCTGTTTTTT.

In this sample, this clonotype turned up a few times. This chain links TRBV20-1 with TRBJ2-5; perhaps TRBD1 as D (5 bases). This CDR3 has 14 amino acids. With 0 bases removed from V and 9 bases from J, the gap between germline ends came to 17 bases. Germline V gene sequence: CDR1 DFQATT, CDR2 SNEGSKA (reference sequence). CDR3 sequence (DNA): TGCAGTGCTAGAGATCTCGGGCCAAAAGGGGCCCAGTACTTC. This gives the protein CSARDLGPKGAQYF.

This clonotype was counted at least ten times. The chain couples TRBV7-8 to TRBJ2-7; D is tentatively TRBD1 or TRBD2 (5 bases each). V lost 3 bases, J lost 0 bases, and 15 bases lay in between. In germline, CDR1 is SGHVS, CDR2 FQNEAQ. The CDR3 has 16 amino acids. The CDR3 reads CASSFFIGAGSYEQYF. The CDR3 DNA sequence: TGTGCCAGCAGCTTTTTTATTGGGGCGGGCTCCTACGAGCAGTACTTC.

This clonotype was detected only a few times. J is TRBJ2-5 and V is TRBV7-2, with a tentative D call TRBD2 (5 bases). Germline-derived CDR1 and CDR2 are SGHTA and FQGNSA. Trimming shortened V by 5 bases and J by 9 bases, and 16 bases separated the two germline ends. The CDR3 loop spans 13 amino acids. As DNA, the CDR3 is TGTGCCAGCAGCGTCGGTGGGGAGAGGCCCCAGTACTTC. Its protein is CASSVGGERPQYF.

Ten or more counts support this clonotype. The chain uses TRBV6-2 or TRBV6-3 and TRBJ2-1; D remains ambiguous. Trimming left V 6 bases short and J 3 bases short, with 12 bases between. The length of the CDR3 is 14 residues. Germline-derived CDR1 and CDR2 are MNHEY and SVGEGT. CDR3 protein: CASRPHTDYNEQFF. CDR3 sequence (DNA): TGTGCCAGCAGACCTCATACAGACTACAATGAGCAGTTCTTC.

This clonotype has just a few counts. This chain connects TRBV30 to TRBJ1-5; 8 bases map to TRBD1. CDR3 length: 13 amino acids. From germline, CDR1 is GTSNPN and CDR2 SVGIG (reference sequence). The ends lost 5 bases at V and 2 bases at J; junction bases unmatched: 2. The CDR3, as DNA: TGTGCCTGGGGACAGGGCGGCAATCAGCCCCAGCATTTT. This sequence encodes CAWGQGGNQPQHF.

The CDR3 sequence is CASSQDHVGGRETQYF. As DNA, the CDR3 is TGCGCCAGCAGCCAAGATCATGTAGGGGGTAGGGAGACCCAGTACTTC. The chain is built from TRBV4-1 and TRBJ2-5, with D possibly TRBD1 on 6 matching bases. The CDR3 runs 16 residues. Per the germline V gene, CDR1 is MGHRA and CDR2 is YSYEKL. The V gene lost 0 bases and the J gene lost 5 bases, with 16 bases spanning the gap.

The chain joins TRBV10-3 to TRBJ2-1; 9 positions agree with TRBD1. This CDR3 is 15 amino acids long. J was trimmed by 5 bases and V by 6 bases; bases with no gene match: 8. Germline CDR1 and CDR2: ENHRY and SYGVKD. DNA of the CDR3: TGTGCCATCAGGCAACAGGGGGCAGATAACAATGAGCAGTTCTTC. Translated, it gives CAIRQQGADNNEQFF.

This clonotype was seen only a few times. CDR3 amino acids: CASRGLARYGSYEQYF. CDR3 DNA: TGTGCCAGCAGAGGACTAGCGCGCTACGGCTCCTACGAGCAGTACTTC. The chain is built from TRBV27 and TRBJ2-7, with 9 bases lining up with TRBD2. This CDR3 region has 16 residues. Trimming at V came to 6 bases and at J to 0 bases, leaving 9 bases not matched to a gene. Germline lookup yields CDR1 MNHEY and CDR2 SMNVEV (reference sequence).

The chain combines TRBV4-1 with TRBJ1-4; D is uncertain. The germline gives CDR1 MGHRA, CDR2 YSYEKL. The CDR3 is made up of 18 amino acids. Trimming pared 0 bases from V and 10 bases from J, leaving 24 bases between. In DNA, the CDR3 is TGCGCCAGCAGCCAAGAGGAAACGGCTGGGGTTTCCTCTCGAAAACTGTTTTTT. Residues: CASSQEETAGVSSRKLFF.

This clonotype was recorded only once. The chain combines TRBV20-1 with TRBJ1-1, with 8 bases aligning to TRBD1. Unmatched junction bases numbered 10, after V lost 7 bases and J lost 3 bases. The CDR3 contains 14 residues. Germline CDR1 DFQATT, CDR2 SNEGSKA (reference sequence). In DNA, the CDR3 is TGCAGTGGGCCCAAGACAGGGGCAGACACTGAAGCTTTCTTT. It encodes CSGPKTGADTEAFF.

There are a few counts of this clonotype. The V gene is TRBV6-1, the J gene TRBJ2-7; TRBD1 might be the D (6 bases). Trimming pared 4 bases from V and 0 bases from J, leaving 10 bases between. The germline gives CDR1 MNHNS, CDR2 SASEGT. The CDR3 extends over 14 amino acids. The CDR3 region is CASSATGNSYEQYF. CDR3 coding DNA: TGTGCCAGCAGTGCTACAGGGAACTCCTACGAGCAGTACTTC.

The gene calls are TRBV6-1 and TRBJ1-2; 10 bases are shared with TRBD1. V trimming: 7 bases; J trimming: 4 bases; junction bases outside the gene matches: 12. This CDR3 region has 16 residues. Germline CDR1 is MNHNS and CDR2 is SASEGT. The CDR3 DNA follows: TGTGCCAGCACGGGAGTCGGGACAGGGGAATCCTATGGCTACACCTTC. This gives the protein CASTGVGTGESYGYTF.

The chain carries TRBV28 and TRBJ2-1; D ambiguous. Germline V gene lookup returns CDR1 MDHEN and CDR2 SYDVKM. Between the trimmed V and J ends, which lost 6 bases and 3 bases, there was a span of 18 bases. The CDR3 covers 16 residues. This chain's CDR3 is CASSLMSVGVYNEQFF. CDR3 DNA sequence: TGTGCCAGCAGCCTCATGTCGGTCGGCGTCTACAATGAGCAGTTCTTC.